The T cell receptor beta chain under discussion was sequenced for a study of blood T cell repertoires in COVID-19. About the study: COVID-19 samples from acute and convalescent phases originated in the United States, Italy and Spain. T cells, B-cell-depleted T cells, or PBMCs supplied cDNA or gDNA.

Trimming left V 2 bases short and J 0 bases short, with 11 bases between. Germline CDR1 is SGHDT and CDR2 is YYEEEE. The CDR3 has 15 amino acids. The authors' processing: Scientists estimated how many nucleated cells there were by amplifying reference gene primers. Sequenced by immunoSEQ multiplex PCR; TCRdb stores in-frame clones only, minus some. D and trimming were read from the DNA, whereas the V and J calls and clone size are those reported in that table. Of roughly 70,000 clones listed, around 88% were seen once; the top ten hold 6.4%. This chain joins TRBV5-6 and TRBJ1-2; TRBD1 might be the D (5 bases). What was sequenced was peripheral blood. This TCR derives from a woman in her 70s with acute or convalescent COVID-19. For the CDR3, the DNA is TGTGCCAGCAGCTTCACAGGAAAACCTAACTATGGCTACACCTTC. Translation: CASSFTGKPNYGYTF.